This T cell receptor beta chain was documented in a study of cytomegalovirus exposure and HLA in healthy donors. General study results and limits: When a later analysis was performed, an Asian-associated ancestry cluster reportedly had fewer N-insertions than the roughly 690-donor mean. A later analysis appeared to link common viral pathogens to several of the most significant clusters.

PCR was performed using 60 Vbeta and 13 Jbeta primers. Methods used by the authors: An analysis that came later counted 80 million or so unique TCR beta chains, approximately 10 million shared. TCRdb's table, derived via immunoSEQ multiplex PCR, lists solely in-frame clones and lacks some. The V and J calls and clone size were taken over from that table, and D and trimming were inferred from the DNA. Its clone listing holds about 130,000 clones. Concerning this clone itself: Antigen: not known.

The CDR3 sequence is 18 residues long. Trimming cost V 6 bases and J 1 base; bases outside gene matches: 14. In germline, CDR1 is MNHEY, CDR2 SMNVEV (reference sequence). The gene calls are TRBV27 and TRBJ1-5; 8 bases align to TRBD1. Sequencing was performed on PBMCs. The sequence was obtained from a woman between 35 and 50 years old in good health and CMV-seronegative. CDR3 nucleotide sequence: TGTGCCAGCAGCGGGACAGGCGGGCTGTACCAGAGCAATCAGCCCCAGCATTTT. This gives the protein CASSGTGGLYQSNQPQHF.